The table lists the clone carrying this TCR beta chain with many counts. Its antigen is as yet unknown. This record comes from a study of identical twins. The study, taken as a whole, reports: Modelling approaches yielded underestimates of out-of-frame TCR alpha sharing between monozygotic twins. A lower insertion count was a feature of abundant cord blood beta clonotypes, with no such feature in memory repertoires.

A template switching step contributed a universal primer site, while unique molecular identifiers were present in the cDNA. TCRdb re-called the 5' RACE reads with MiXCR, one entry per CDR3 protein. The sample consists of 200,000 to 250,000 distinct CDR3 sequences, approximately 8.3% of them appearing once. The CDR3 has 15 residues. Germline values: CDR1 SNHLY, CDR2 FYNNEI. V lost 4 bases to trimming and J lost 4 bases; unmatched junction nucleotides: 7. The same sample was also used in a study of yellow fever vaccine responses in identical twins.

The TCR sequence derives from a woman younger than 30 in good health. The sequenced sample was memory (CD45RO+) T cells sorted from blood. The chain employs TRBV2 and TRBJ1-5, with 7 bases fitting TRBD1. CDR3 sequence reads: CASSGQGLGNQPQHF. As DNA, the CDR3 is TGTGCCAGCAGTGGACAGGGCTTGGGGAATCAGCCCCAGCATTTT.